This TCR beta chain was sequenced during a study of T-cell reconstitution after alpha-beta-depleted transplantation in children. During its preparation, the TCRbeta library received unique molecular identifiers. TCRdb called the PCR reads again in MiXCR, with one record for every CDR3 protein. The table records hundreds of thousands of distinct CDR3 sequences, 30% to 35% of them present only once. The CDR3 is 13 residues long. The V gene's germline CDR1 is LGHDT and CDR2 YNNKEL (reference sequence). V gave up 11 bases and J gave up 9 bases, with 17 bases separating them. This receptor was taken from a human donor who donated a stem cell graft to a child with aplastic anemia. The V gene is TRBV3-1, the J gene TRBJ1-6; D possibly corresponds to TRBD1 (6 bases). The specimen comprised PBMCs from the stem cell graft donor, sampled from the stem cell graft. CDR3 bases: TGTGCCGCGGGGGGGGGCGGAGGTTCACCCCTCCACTTT. Translated, it gives CAAGGGGGSPLHF.